The 27 T cell receptor beta chains listed next were all sequenced from one sample in a study of blood T cell repertoires in COVID-19. Only in-frame clones appear in the TCRdb table, and some are missing; sequencing was by immunoSEQ multiplex PCR. The table records about 210,000 clones, 65% to 90% of them present only once. The sequencing input was peripheral blood. These TCRs come from a woman in her 70s with COVID-19, enrolled during active disease.

V usage is TRBV7-2 and J usage is TRBJ1-4; D uncertain. CDR1 SGHTA and CDR2 FQGNSA come from the germline V gene. The V end lost 0 bases, the J end lost 4 bases, and 9 bases lay between the germline ends. The CDR3 length is 15 residues. In nucleotides, the CDR3 is TGTGCCAGCAGCTTAGCGCGGGCGGATAATGAAAAACTGTTTTTT. As protein: CASSLARADNEKLFF.

This chain links TRBV2 with TRBJ2-5; 7 nucleotides line up with TRBD2. The CDR3 runs to 14 residues. In germline, CDR1 is SNHLY, CDR2 FYNNEI. The V and J ends lost 6 bases and 5 bases, in that order; junction bases with no gene match: 9. The CDR3 loop reads CASRVAGVGETQYF. The CDR3 coding sequence is TGTGCCAGCAGGGTTGCGGGGGTCGGGGAGACCCAGTACTTC.

The chain uses TRBV19 and TRBJ1-5, with 9 bases fitting TRBD1. The CDR3 contains 14 residues. J gave up 4 bases and V 5 bases, and 3 bases lay outside the gene matches. The germline gives CDR1 LNHDA, CDR2 SQIVND (reference sequence). CDR3 sequence: CASSRTGENQPQHF. DNA for the CDR3: TGTGCCAGTAGTCGGACAGGGGAGAATCAGCCCCAGCATTTT. The variable domain in full, completed from reference TRBV19 and TRBJ1-5, reads DGGITQSPKYLFRKEGQNVTLSCEQNLNHDAMYWYRQDPGQGLRLIYYSQIVNDFQKGDIAEGYSVSREKKESFPLTVTSAQKNPTAFYLCASSRTGENQPQHFGDGTRLSIL.

V usage is TRBV5-1 and J usage is TRBJ2-5; possibly TRBD2 for D (6 bases). V was clipped by 4 bases and J by 2 bases, with 12 bases between them. CDR3 length equals 14 residues. CDR1 is SGHRS and CDR2 is YFSETQ in the germline V gene. Written as DNA, the CDR3 is TGCGCCAGCAGCCGCGGGGCAGGGCAAGAGACCCAGTACTTC. Its protein product is CASSRGAGQETQYF.

This rearrangement joins TRBV24-1 to TRBJ2-2; D uncertain. The germline V gene has CDR1 KGHDR and CDR2 SFDVKD. The CDR3 runs 14 residues. Trimming removed 2 bases at V and 4 bases at J, with 7 bases between. The CDR3 region has the DNA TGTGCCACCAGTGATTCACTTGTCACCGGGGAGCTGTTTTTT. Translation gives CATSDSLVTGELFF.

The rearrangement joins TRBV6-5 to TRBJ2-7; TRBD1 might be the D (6 bases). The V end lost 8 bases, the J end lost 0 bases, and 14 bases lay between the germline ends. Germline V gene data show CDR1 as MNHEY and CDR2 as SVGAGI. The CDR3 covers 14 residues. The CDR3 coding sequence is TGTGCCAGCGCGCATCCGGGACACTCCTACGAGCAGTACTTC. This translates into CASAHPGHSYEQYF.

A few counts support this clone. The chain couples TRBV5-5 to TRBJ1-5, with 7 bases lining up with TRBD1. CDR3 size: 15 residues. Germline V gene sequence: CDR1 SGHKS, CDR2 YYEKEE (reference sequence). V was pared by 0 bases and J by 4 bases, with 4 bases of the junction left unmatched. CDR3 sequence reads: CASSLEAGGNQPQHF. CDR3 in DNA: TGTGCCAGCAGCTTGGAAGCAGGGGGGAATCAGCCCCAGCATTTT.

This clone occurred once. This chain connects TRBV2 to TRBJ1-2; 9 bases fit TRBD1. Trimming cost V 6 bases and J 6 bases; bases outside gene matches: 8. This CDR3 is 14 amino acids long. CDR1 and CDR2 (germline): SNHLY, FYNNEI. DNA of the CDR3: TGTGCCAGCAGCGTAACGACAGGGGGGAATGGCTACACCTTC. Translated: CASSVTTGGNGYTF. The full variable domain, rest sourced from reference TRBV2 and TRBJ1-2, is EPEVTQTPSHQVTQMGQEVILRCVPISNHLYFYWYRQILGQKVEFLVSFYNNEISEKSEIFDDQFSVERPDGSNFTLKIRSTKLEDSAMYFCASSVTTGGNGYTFGSGTRLTVV.

Turning to this clone: The identical CDR3 is also encoded by other nucleotide sequences in the sample. The chain combines TRBV7-2 with TRBJ2-2, with TRBD2 matching over 9 bases. The CDR3 length is 16 residues. Trimming took 1 base from V and 2 from J; bases not matched to a gene: 2. CDR1 is SGHTA, CDR2 FQGNSA, per germline. CDR3 nucleotide sequence: TGTGCCAGCAGCTTAGTAGCGGGGGCCAACACCGGGGAGCTGTTTTTT. Its protein product is CASSLVAGANTGELFF.

In this sample, this clone turned up a few times. The gene calls are TRBV5-5 and TRBJ2-7; TRBD1 matches 10 bases. Germline V gives CDR1 SGHKS, CDR2 YYEKEE (reference sequence). Trimming at V came to 0 bases and at J to 0 bases, leaving 6 bases not matched to a gene. The CDR3 length is 17 residues. CDR3 sequence: CASSLAPGTGVSYEQYF. The CDR3 DNA reads as TGTGCCAGCAGCTTGGCCCCGGGGACAGGGGTCTCCTACGAGCAGTACTTC.

The chain joins TRBV24-1 to TRBJ2-1, with 10 positions matching TRBD1. The CDR3 length is 19 residues. The germline V gene encodes CDR1 KGHDR and CDR2 SFDVKD. V gave up 9 bases and J gave up 0 bases; unmatched junction bases: 16. The CDR3 loop reads CATQPSPGTGEGSYNEQFF. The CDR3 nucleotides are TGTGCCACCCAACCAAGCCCCGGGACAGGGGAAGGCTCCTACAATGAGCAGTTCTTC.

V is TRBV29-1 and J is TRBJ1-2; 10 bases align to TRBD1. V lost 6 bases and J lost 4; bases outside the gene matches: 2. The CDR3 covers 12 residues. Germline loops: CDR1 SQVTM, CDR2 ANQGSEA. The CDR3 DNA sequence: TGCAGCGTCGACAGGGGGCCCTATGGCTACACCTTC. It is translated as CSVDRGPYGYTF.

V gene TRBV29-1 combines with J gene TRBJ1-1; D might be TRBD1 (6 bases). CDR1 and CDR2 (germline): SQVTM, ANQGSEA. V shed 1 base and J shed 8 bases, with 14 bases lying between them. The CDR3 has 13 residues. As DNA, the CDR3 is TGCAGCGTTGAAGGGAAGCTACAGGGAGAAGCTTTCTTT. It codes for CSVEGKLQGEAFF. Complete variable domain (other parts from reference TRBV29-1 and TRBJ1-1): SAVISQKPSRDICQRGTSLTIQCQVDSQVTMMFWYRQQPGQSLTLIATANQGSEATYESGFVIDKFPISRPNLTFSTLTVSNMSPEDSSIYLCSVEGKLQGEAFFGQGTRLTVV.

This clone was seen once. The chain combines TRBV7-2 with TRBJ2-5; 8 bases align to TRBD2. The CDR3 is 16 residues long. V was pared by 2 bases and J by 2 bases, with 7 bases of the junction left unmatched. The germline CDR1 and CDR2 sequences are SGHTA and FQGNSA. The CDR3 region has the DNA TGTGCCAGCAGCTTAAGAAGCGGGGGCTCTCAAGAGACCCAGTACTTC. Translation: CASSLRSGGSQETQYF.

This clone was counted a single time. This chain uses TRBV19 with TRBJ1-1; no clear D gene. Germline CDR1 reads LNHDA; CDR2 reads SQIVND (reference sequence). The CDR3 is made up of 14 amino acids. Trimming removed 5 bases at V and 1 base at J, with 11 bases between. The CDR3 reads CASSSSPSNTEAFF. In nucleotides, the CDR3 is TGTGCCAGTAGTTCGTCTCCTTCGAACACTGAAGCTTTCTTT.

V usage is TRBV7-2 and J usage is TRBJ1-1, with TRBD1 as a possible D gene (6 bases). Germline V CDR1 and CDR2: SGHTA, FQGNSA. Trimming pared 5 bases from V and 4 bases from J, leaving 14 bases between. The CDR3 is made up of 14 amino acids. The CDR3 coding sequence is TGTGCCAGCAGCCCACAGGGATCGGCCACTGAAGCTTTCTTT. Translation: CASSPQGSATEAFF.

This clone was seen a single time. This chain joins TRBV27 and TRBJ2-1; 8 bases line up with TRBD2. V was pared by 7 bases and J by 1 base, with 9 bases of the junction left unmatched. From germline, CDR1 is MNHEY and CDR2 SMNVEV (reference sequence). The CDR3 covers 16 residues. The CDR3 sequence: CASTSREAPSYNEQFF. The CDR3 DNA reads as TGTGCCAGCACCTCGCGGGAGGCACCTTCCTACAATGAGCAGTTCTTC.

The chain combines TRBV6-5 with TRBJ2-7; TRBD2 agrees at 11 bases. J was trimmed by 3 bases and V by 7 bases; bases with no gene match: 2. From germline, CDR1 is MNHEY and CDR2 SVGAGI. The length of the CDR3 is 13 residues. The CDR3 loop is CASKTSGIYEQYF. In DNA form, the CDR3 reads TGTGCCAGCAAGACTAGCGGGATCTACGAGCAGTACTTC.

V usage is TRBV19 and J usage is TRBJ1-1; D is ambiguous. CDR3 size: 12 residues. Trimming took 9 bases from V and 0 from J, leaving 8 bases between them. The V gene's germline CDR1 is LNHDA and CDR2 SQIVND (reference sequence). The CDR3: CASAPLNTEAFF. Here the CDR3 DNA reads TGTGCCAGCGCGCCATTGAACACTGAAGCTTTCTTT.

In its sample, this clone was seen once. The V call is TRBV7-2, the J call TRBJ1-5; tentative D call: TRBD1 (5 bases). V shed 4 bases and J shed 3 bases, with 19 bases lying between them. CDR1 is SGHTA, CDR2 FQGNSA, per germline. The CDR3 length is 17 residues. This CDR3 is CASSSSSAQDINQPQHF. The CDR3, as DNA: TGTGCCAGCAGCTCCTCATCTGCACAGGATATCAATCAGCCCCAGCATTTT.

The chain couples TRBV2 to TRBJ2-1; 9 bases match TRBD2. Trimming removed 7 bases from V and 4 bases from J; junction bases left unmatched: 2. The germline gives CDR1 SNHLY, CDR2 FYNNEI. The CDR3 length is 13 residues. CDR3 sequence reads: CASTLAGYNEQFF. The CDR3 DNA follows: TGTGCCAGCACCCTAGCGGGGTACAATGAGCAGTTCTTC.

This rearrangement joins TRBV5-1 to TRBJ1-1; D is uncertain. The CDR3 consists of 13 residues. The V and J ends lost 4 bases and 6 bases respectively, with 13 bases between them. Germline-derived CDR1 and CDR2 are SGHRS and YFSETQ. This CDR3 reads CASSIAGIPEAFF. The CDR3 DNA follows: TGCGCCAGCAGCATTGCTGGCATTCCTGAAGCTTTCTTT.

The chain employs TRBV3-1 (or the pseudogene TRBV3-2) and TRBJ2-1, with 11 positions matching TRBD2. J lost 5 bases, V lost 5 bases, and 5 bases had no gene match. Germline CDR1 and CDR2: LGHDT and YNNKEL (reference sequence). CDR3 size: 15 residues. CDR3 DNA sequence: TGTGCCAGCAGCGCACTAGCGGGAGTAAACAATGAGCAGTTCTTC. It specifies CASSALAGVNNEQFF.

The V call is TRBV10-3, the J call TRBJ2-7, with 7 bases lining up with TRBD1. Trimming removed 3 bases from V and 8 bases from J; junction bases left unmatched: 10. The CDR3 covers 14 residues. Germline CDR1 reads ENHRY; CDR2 reads SYGVKD. The DNA for the CDR3 is TGTGCCATCAGTGAAACAGGGGAGAGTTTAAAGCAGTACTTC. This gives the protein CAISETGESLKQYF.

The J gene is TRBJ2-2, the V gene TRBV6-4; weak D call: TRBD2 (5 bases). Germline CDR1 reads MRHNA; CDR2 reads SNTAGT. The CDR3 has 14 amino acids. Trimming removed 3 bases at V and 2 bases at J, with 7 bases between. CDR3: CASSEEVNTGELFF. DNA of the CDR3: TGTGCCAGCAGTGAGGAGGTTAACACCGGGGAGCTGTTTTTT.

This clone occurred once. The chain recombines TRBV19 with TRBJ2-7, with TRBD2 matching over 8 bases. The CDR3 is 13 amino acids. Germline CDR1 reads LNHDA; CDR2 reads SQIVND (reference sequence). The ends lost 6 bases at V and 9 bases at J; junction bases unmatched: 10. The CDR3 loop reads CASRASGRSGQYF. The CDR3 bases are TGTGCCAGTAGGGCTAGCGGGCGGAGTGGGCAGTACTTC.

This rearrangement joins TRBV27 to TRBJ1-2; 10 bases fit TRBD1. Germline assignment: CDR1 MNHEY and CDR2 SMNVEV (reference sequence). V dropped 6 bases and J dropped 8; count of bases not matched to a gene: 9. The CDR3 sequence is 14 residues long. The CDR3, as DNA: TGTGCCAGCAGGAGGGACAGGGGAGGATGGGGCTACACCTTC. Protein sequence: CASRRDRGGWGYTF.